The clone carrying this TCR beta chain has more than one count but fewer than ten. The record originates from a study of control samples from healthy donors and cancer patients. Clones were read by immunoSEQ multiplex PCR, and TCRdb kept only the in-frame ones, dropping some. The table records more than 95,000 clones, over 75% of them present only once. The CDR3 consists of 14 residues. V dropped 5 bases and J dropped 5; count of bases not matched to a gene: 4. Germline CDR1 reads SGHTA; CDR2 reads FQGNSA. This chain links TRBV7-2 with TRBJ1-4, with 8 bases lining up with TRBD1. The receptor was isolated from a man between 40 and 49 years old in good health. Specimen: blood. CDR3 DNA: TGTGCCAGCAGCCCGGACAGGGTGAATGAAAAACTGTTTTTT. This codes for CASSPDRVNEKLFF.